These 26 T cell receptor beta chains were all obtained from the same sample, sequenced in a study of control samples from healthy donors and cancer patients. The protocol was immunoSEQ multiplex PCR, while the TCRdb copy is restricted to in-frame clones and leaves out a portion. This table holds under 50,000 clones, roughly 86% found once. Sample: PBMCs. These receptors originate from a woman aged 60-75 years with lung cancer.

The CDR3 region is CASSFSSQAGYTF. DNA for the CDR3: TGTGCCAGCAGCTTTAGCTCCCAGGCTGGCTACACCTTC. V gene TRBV7-9 combines with J gene TRBJ1-2; D not certain. Per the germline V gene, CDR1 is SEHNR and CDR2 is FQNEAQ (reference sequence). V lost 3 bases to trimming and J lost 7 bases, with 12 bases between them. This CDR3 has 13 amino acids.

The chain combines TRBV6-2 or TRBV6-3 with TRBJ1-1, with D unresolved. The CDR3 is 15 residues long. Germline loops: CDR1 MNHEY, CDR2 SVGEGT. V shed 5 bases and J shed 0 bases, with 13 bases lying between them. The CDR3 sequence is CASSPIAAVNTEAFF. The CDR3 bases are TGTGCCAGCAGTCCCATCGCCGCCGTGAACACTGAAGCTTTCTTT.

The chain employs TRBV3-1 (or the pseudogene TRBV3-2) and TRBJ1-5; TRBD1 is a possible D gene (5 bases). V was cut by 0 bases and J by 7 bases, with 16 bases left in between. CDR3 length: 16 amino acids. Germline-derived CDR1 and CDR2 are LGHDT and YNNKEL (reference sequence). In nucleotides, the CDR3 is TGTGCCAGCAGCCAAGATCCGGGACGGGTAGGGCAGCCCCAGCATTTT. It codes for CASSQDPGRVGQPQHF.

The chain joins TRBV5-1 to TRBJ1-2; 7 bases agree with TRBD1. The V segment lost 7 bases and the J segment 1 base; nucleotides outside the gene matches: 7. The germline CDR1 and CDR2 sequences are SGHRS and YFSETQ. This CDR3 comprises 14 residues. The CDR3 is CASGMTGSNYGYTF. DNA for the CDR3: TGCGCCAGCGGAATGACAGGGAGTAACTATGGCTACACCTTC.

V gene TRBV13 combines with J gene TRBJ1-5; D possibly corresponds to TRBD1 (6 bases). CDR1 is PRHDT and CDR2 is FYEKMQ in the germline V gene (reference sequence). Trimming pared 5 bases from V and 7 bases from J, leaving 12 bases between. This CDR3 contains 13 residues. The CDR3 DNA reads as TGTGCCAGCAGCCCTCAGGGGAAACAGCCCCAGCATTTT. Amino acid sequence: CASSPQGKQPQHF.

The chain has TRBV27 and TRBJ1-1; 10 bases fit TRBD1. V trimming: 6 bases; J trimming: 5 bases; junction bases outside the gene matches: 6. Germline values: CDR1 MNHEY, CDR2 SMNVEV (reference sequence). This CDR3 is built from 14 residues. CDR3 coding DNA: TGTGCCAGCAGGACAGGGGGCGCGGGGACTGAAGCTTTCTTT. Residues: CASRTGGAGTEAFF.

The genes are TRBV29-1 and TRBJ2-5, with D possibly TRBD2 on 5 matching bases. Germline V gene lookup returns CDR1 SQVTM and CDR2 ANQGSEA. The CDR3 has 16 amino acids. Trimming cost V 6 bases and J 5 bases, with 25 bases left between them. CDR3 protein: CSVTGDLGEATETQYF. The DNA of the CDR3 is TGCAGCGTCACTGGAGATCTGGGAGAAGCGACGGAGACCCAGTACTTC.

V and J are TRBV28 and TRBJ1-4, with 7 bases aligning to TRBD1. With V trimmed by 4 bases and J by 4 bases, 9 bases remained unmatched. CDR1 is MDHEN, CDR2 SYDVKM, per germline. CDR3 size: 16 residues. As DNA, the CDR3 is TGTGCCAGCAGTTCAAAATCGGACAGGTATAATGAAAAACTGTTTTTT. This gives the protein CASSSKSDRYNEKLFF.

The J gene is TRBJ1-2, the V gene TRBV6-5; no clear D gene. The V end was cut by 2 bases, the J end by 5 bases, with 15 bases between. From germline, CDR1 is MNHEY and CDR2 SVGAGI. There are 15 residues in the CDR3. The CDR3 loop reads CASSYVVRGGYGYTF. Here the CDR3 DNA reads TGTGCCAGCAGTTACGTGGTGCGGGGTGGGTATGGCTACACCTTC.

The rearrangement joins TRBV19 to TRBJ1-3; D is unresolved. Trimming took off 0 bases at V and 0 bases at J, with 12 bases between the two ends. Germline loops: CDR1 LNHDA, CDR2 SQIVND (reference sequence). CDR3 size: 17 residues. The CDR3 nucleotides are TGTGCCAGTAGTATAGATCACGCAGCGGCCTCTGGAAACACCATATATTTT. It encodes CASSIDHAAASGNTIYF.

This clone was detected only once. The CDR3 DNA sequence: TGTGCCAGCAGCGTCGCGTCCGGCGGGTACGAGCAGTACTTC. It codes for CASSVASGGYEQYF. The chain recombines TRBV11-2 with TRBJ2-7, with a possible D match to TRBD2 (5 bases). The length of the CDR3 is 14 residues. Trimming left V 5 bases short and J 4 bases short, with 15 bases between. Germline assignment: CDR1 SGHAT and CDR2 FQNNGV. Based on the CDR3 plus reference TRBV11-2 and TRBJ2-7, the full variable domain is EAGVAQSPRYKIIEKRQSVAFWCNPISGHATLYWYQQILGQGPKLLIQFQNNGVVDDSQLPKDRFSAERLKGVDSTLKIQPAKLEDSAVYLCASSVASGGYEQYFGPGTRLTVT.

The gene calls are TRBV6-6 and TRBJ1-2, with TRBD1 as a possible D gene (6 bases). CDR1 MNHNY and CDR2 SVGAGI come from the germline V gene (reference sequence). The CDR3 runs 14 residues. V was trimmed by 2 bases and J by 5 bases, leaving 12 bases between them. This chain's CDR3 is CASSYGRGSYGYTF. The CDR3 nucleotides are TGTGCCAGCAGTTACGGGAGGGGGAGTTATGGCTACACCTTC.

This clone was counted once. The gene calls are TRBV24-1 and TRBJ2-2, with D possibly matching TRBD2 (7 bases). The V gene lost 5 bases and the J gene lost 4 bases, with 10 bases spanning the gap. Germline V gene lookup returns CDR1 KGHDR and CDR2 SFDVKD. The CDR3 runs to 14 residues. In nucleotides, the CDR3 is TGTGCCACCAGTGTGAGGGGGGGCACCGGGGAGCTGTTTTTT. Translated: CATSVRGGTGELFF.

This clone is judged medium-sized. The chain recombines TRBV15 with TRBJ2-7; 7 bases match TRBD2. This CDR3 region has 15 residues. V gave up 0 bases and J gave up 2 bases; unmatched junction bases: 4. CDR1 and CDR2 from the germline V gene are LNHNV and YYDKDF (reference sequence). CDR3 residues: CATSRDRAGAYEQYF. Here the CDR3 DNA reads TGTGCCACCAGCAGAGACAGGGCGGGGGCCTACGAGCAGTACTTC. Supplemented by reference TRBV15 and TRBJ2-7, the full variable domain reads DAMVIQNPRYQVTQFGKPVTLSCSQTLNHNVMYWYQQKSSQAPKLLFHYYDKDFNNEADTPDNFQSRRPNTSFCFLDIRSPGLGDTAMYLCATSRDRAGAYEQYFGPGTRLTVT.

This clone is a singleton in its sample. The chain couples TRBV3-1 (or the pseudogene TRBV3-2) to TRBJ1-1; the D gene is possibly TRBD1 (5 bases). Trimming left V 6 bases short and J 7 bases short, with 18 bases between. CDR1 is LGHDT and CDR2 is YNNKEL in the germline V gene (reference sequence). This CDR3 has 14 amino acids. CDR3 sequence (DNA): TGTGCCAGCAGGAACCAGGGAGGGAATAGTGAAGCTTTCTTT. Translated, it gives CASRNQGGNSEAFF.

V and J are TRBV6-5 and TRBJ2-7; D remains unclear. This CDR3 region has 11 residues. The germline V gene encodes CDR1 MNHEY and CDR2 SVGAGI. Trimming stripped 11 bases from V and 4 bases from J, with 12 bases between. The CDR3, as DNA: TGTGCCGCCTCCCGGCGGTACGAGCAGTACTTC. It yields the protein CAASRRYEQYF.

The sample holds one count of this clone. The chain recombines TRBV5-4 with TRBJ2-1; D not certain. Trimming removed 4 bases at V and 8 bases at J, with 10 bases between. The CDR3 has 12 residues. CDR1 SGHNT and CDR2 YYREEE come from the germline V gene (reference sequence). CDR3 sequence reads: CASSRPLYEQFF. For the CDR3, the DNA is TGTGCCAGCAGCCGCCCGCTCTATGAGCAGTTCTTC.

The rearrangement links TRBV27 to TRBJ2-2; TRBD2 matches at 9 bases. CDR3 size: 18 residues. J lost 6 bases, V lost 2 bases, and 13 bases had no gene match. Germline V gene lookup returns CDR1 MNHEY and CDR2 SMNVEV (reference sequence). Here the CDR3 reads CASSLRRGRAVTAGELFF. CDR3 nucleotides: TGTGCCAGCAGTTTACGGCGCGGGAGGGCCGTTACGGCCGGGGAGCTGTTTTTT.

The chain uses TRBV11-3 and TRBJ2-7; no firm D call. The V gene lost 3 bases and the J gene lost 4 bases, with 7 bases spanning the gap. Germline values: CDR1 SGHNT, CDR2 YENEEA. CDR3 length equals 12 residues. The CDR3 loop reads CASSLVTYEQYF. CDR3 DNA: TGTGCCAGCAGCTTGGTGACTTACGAGCAGTACTTC.

The gene calls are TRBV20-1 and TRBJ2-2; D might be TRBD2 (6 bases). CDR1 and CDR2 (germline): DFQATT, SNEGSKA (reference sequence). V lost 7 bases and J lost 6, with 9 bases in between. The CDR3 contains 11 residues. The DNA of the CDR3 is TGCAGTGTAGGAGGGGCCGGGGAGCTGTTTTTT. Translated, it gives CSVGGAGELFF.

This clone was seen a handful of times. The V and J genes are TRBV2 and TRBJ2-7, with 10 bases fitting TRBD2. Germline lookup yields CDR1 SNHLY and CDR2 FYNNEI. This CDR3 has 15 amino acids. Losses at the gene ends were 3 bases for V and 5 bases for J; bases not matched to a gene: 7. Written as DNA, the CDR3 is TGTGCCAGCAGTGAGTGGAGCGGGAGGGTCGACGAGCAGTACTTC. Its translation: CASSEWSGRVDEQYF. Supplemented by reference TRBV2 and TRBJ2-7, the full variable domain reads EPEVTQTPSHQVTQMGQEVILRCVPISNHLYFYWYRQILGQKVEFLVSFYNNEISEKSEIFDDQFSVERPDGSNFTLKIRSTKLEDSAMYFCASSEWSGRVDEQYFGPGTRLTVT.

The rearrangement links TRBV20-1 to TRBJ2-7; D gene ambiguous. The CDR3 consists of 11 residues. Germline CDR1 and CDR2: DFQATT and SNEGSKA (reference sequence). Between the trimmed V and J ends, which lost 0 bases and 6 bases, there was a span of 6 bases. As DNA, the CDR3 is TGCAGTGCTAGAGAATTGGGCGAGCAGTACTTC. It codes for CSARELGEQYF.

The V gene is TRBV6-5, the J gene TRBJ1-1, with D hard to call. V gave up 5 bases and J gave up 0 bases, with 10 bases separating them. Germline V gene data show CDR1 as MNHEY and CDR2 as SVGAGI. This CDR3 has 14 residues. This CDR3 is CASSPAFLNTEAFF. Here the CDR3 DNA reads TGTGCCAGCAGTCCCGCATTTTTGAACACTGAAGCTTTCTTT.

This clone turned up a few times. The chain couples TRBV3-1 (or the pseudogene TRBV3-2) to TRBJ2-1; a possible D gene is TRBD2 (6 bases). CDR1 is LGHDT, CDR2 YNNKEL, per germline (reference sequence). CDR3 size: 15 residues. The V gene lost 1 base and the J gene lost 6 bases, with 13 bases spanning the gap. This CDR3 is CASSQGLVLSNEQFF. In DNA form, the CDR3 reads TGTGCCAGCAGCCAAGGACTAGTTTTGTCCAATGAGCAGTTCTTC.

The V and J genes are TRBV30 and TRBJ2-1, with TRBD2 matching 13 bases. The CDR3 runs 13 residues. Germline CDR1 is GTSNPN and CDR2 is SVGIG (reference sequence). Germline trimming cut 5 bases from V and 9 bases from J; bases unmatched to any gene: 4. CDR3 sequence: CAWGLAGVSEQFF. The CDR3 DNA reads TGTGCCTGGGGACTAGCGGGAGTTAGTGAGCAGTTCTTC.

V is TRBV30 and J is TRBJ2-1, with D uncertain. Between the trimmed V and J ends, which lost 2 bases and 7 bases, there was a span of 18 bases. The CDR3 spans 15 residues. Germline lookup yields CDR1 GTSNPN and CDR2 SVGIG (reference sequence). CDR3 in amino acids: CAWSLGLGNSNEQFF. The CDR3 DNA follows: TGTGCCTGGAGTTTAGGGCTGGGGAATAGTAATGAGCAGTTCTTC.